The source of this T cell receptor beta chain is a study of long-term antiretroviral therapy in people with HIV. Study information: Some samples came about a decade before the 2015 immediate-ART recommendation, and these were the earliest. Broader study findings: Patients on ART gained diversity, which nonetheless stayed below transplant donor controls. Missing from the dataset were any data on ART adherence, viral resistance or therapy changes.

A note on this clone: Antigen specificity is unknown.

At the survey level, the v3.0 immunoSEQ assay was run. The repertoire was sequenced with immunoSEQ multiplex PCR; TCRdb's copy has only in-frame clones and lacks some. The table records 25,000 to 35,000 clones, approximately 95% of them present only once. The CDR3 is 14 amino acids. V lost 4 bases and J 1 base, leaving 10 bases between the germline ends. CDR1 is SGHTA, CDR2 FQGNSA, per germline. Source: unsorted PBMCs, taken 5.3 years after starting antiretroviral therapy. This rearrangement joins TRBV7-2 to TRBJ1-1, with D unresolved. The clonotype was recovered from a man aged 30-40 years with HIV. CDR3 sequence: CASSSWVGNTEAFF. The CDR3 nucleotides are TGTGCCAGCAGCTCGTGGGTTGGGAACACTGAAGCTTTCTTT.